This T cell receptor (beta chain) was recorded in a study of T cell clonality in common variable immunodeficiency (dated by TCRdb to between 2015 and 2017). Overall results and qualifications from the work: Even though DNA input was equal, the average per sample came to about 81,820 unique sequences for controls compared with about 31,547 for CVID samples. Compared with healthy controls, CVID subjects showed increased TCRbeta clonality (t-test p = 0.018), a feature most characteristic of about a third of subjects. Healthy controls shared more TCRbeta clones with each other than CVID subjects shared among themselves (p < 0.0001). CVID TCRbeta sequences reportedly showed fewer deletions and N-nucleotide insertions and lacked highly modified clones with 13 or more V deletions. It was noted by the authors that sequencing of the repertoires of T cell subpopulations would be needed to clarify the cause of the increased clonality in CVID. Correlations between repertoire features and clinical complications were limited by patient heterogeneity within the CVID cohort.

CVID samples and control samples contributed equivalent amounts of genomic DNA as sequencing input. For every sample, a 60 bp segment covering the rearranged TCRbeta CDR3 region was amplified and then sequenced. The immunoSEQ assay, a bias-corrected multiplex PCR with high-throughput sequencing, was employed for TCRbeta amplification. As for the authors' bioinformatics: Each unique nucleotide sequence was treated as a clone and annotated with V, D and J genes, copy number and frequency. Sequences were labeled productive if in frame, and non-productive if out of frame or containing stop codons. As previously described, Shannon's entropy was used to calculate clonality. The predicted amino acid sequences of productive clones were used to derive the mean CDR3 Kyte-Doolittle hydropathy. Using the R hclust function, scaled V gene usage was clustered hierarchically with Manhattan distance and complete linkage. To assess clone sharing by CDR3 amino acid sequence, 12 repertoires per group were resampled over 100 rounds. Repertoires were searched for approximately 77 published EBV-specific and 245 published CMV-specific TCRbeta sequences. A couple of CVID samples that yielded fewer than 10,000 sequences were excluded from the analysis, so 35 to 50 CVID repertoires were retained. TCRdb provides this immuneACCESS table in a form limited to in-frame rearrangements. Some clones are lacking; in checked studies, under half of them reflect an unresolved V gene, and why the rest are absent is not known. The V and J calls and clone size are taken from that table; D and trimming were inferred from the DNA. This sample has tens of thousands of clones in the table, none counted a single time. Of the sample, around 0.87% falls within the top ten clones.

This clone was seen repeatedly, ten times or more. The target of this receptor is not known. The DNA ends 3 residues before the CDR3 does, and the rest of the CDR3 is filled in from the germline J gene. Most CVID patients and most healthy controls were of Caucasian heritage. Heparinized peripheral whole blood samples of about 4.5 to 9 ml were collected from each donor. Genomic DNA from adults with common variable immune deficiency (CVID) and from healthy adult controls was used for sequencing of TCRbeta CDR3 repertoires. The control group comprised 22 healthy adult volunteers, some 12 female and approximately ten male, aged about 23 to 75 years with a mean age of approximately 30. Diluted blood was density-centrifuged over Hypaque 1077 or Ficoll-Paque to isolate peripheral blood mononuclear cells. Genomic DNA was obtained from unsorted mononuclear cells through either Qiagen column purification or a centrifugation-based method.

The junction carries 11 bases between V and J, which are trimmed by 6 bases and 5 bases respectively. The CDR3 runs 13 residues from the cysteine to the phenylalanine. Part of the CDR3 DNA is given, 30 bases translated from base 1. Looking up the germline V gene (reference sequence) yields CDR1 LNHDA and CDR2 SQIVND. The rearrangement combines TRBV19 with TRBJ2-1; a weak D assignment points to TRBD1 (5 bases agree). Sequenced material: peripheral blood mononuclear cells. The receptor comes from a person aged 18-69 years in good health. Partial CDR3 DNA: TGTGCCAGTAGAGAGGCAGGGAACAATGAG. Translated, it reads CASREAGNNE. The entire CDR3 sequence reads CASREAGNNEQFF. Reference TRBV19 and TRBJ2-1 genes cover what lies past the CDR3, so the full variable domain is DGGITQSPKYLFRKEGQNVTLSCEQNLNHDAMYWYRQDPGQGLRLIYYSQIVNDFQKGDIAEGYSVSREKKESFPLTVTSAQKNPTAFYLCASREAGNNEQFFGPGTRLTVL.